These T cell receptor beta chains were read from a single sample in a study of blood T cells in healthy people across ages. Each CDR3 protein is one row after TCRdb ran MiXCR on the 5' RACE reads. The sample includes more than 700,000 distinct CDR3 sequences, about 55% of them seen just once. Material for sequencing was blood. The receptor source for this set is a man older than 75 in good health. The CDR3 runs from the conserved cysteine through the conserved F or W. Fields, in order: clone size, V gene, D gene, J gene, CDR3 DNA, CDR3 protein. D genes are given only for firm matches. Clone sizes are given selectively: once, few, many, or a class where the clone is expanded.

few	TRBV20-1	TRBD1	TRBJ2-7	TGCAGTGCTAGTAGGAGCCGGAACAGGGGCGACGAGCAGTACTTC	CSASRSRNRGDEQYF
NA	TRBV11-3	NA	TRBJ2-3	TGTGCCAGCAGCTCGGCTCGGGGCCAAGGGAGCACAGATACGCAGTATTTT	CASSSARGQGSTDTQYF
NA	TRBV20-1	NA	TRBJ1-1	TGCAGTGCTAGAAAAGTCACGGGTAACACTGAAGCTTTCTTT	CSARKVTGNTEAFF
NA	TRBV6-5	NA	TRBJ2-4	TGTGCCACAACTGGCCCTACGGGGAACATTCAGTACTTC	CATTGPTGNIQYF
few	TRBV5-4	TRBD2	TRBJ2-1	TGTGCCAGCAGCTTGAGGACTAGCGCCGAAAATGAGCAGTTCTTC	CASSLRTSAENEQFF
NA	TRBV29-1	TRBD2	TRBJ2-5	TGCAGCGTTGAAGGGGGGCGGGAGGGATCCTACAATGAGCAGTACTTC	CSVEGGREGSYNEQYF
NA	TRBV7-2	NA	TRBJ2-4	TGTGCCAGCAGCCCTGTACAGGGGAGGAGGAACATTCAGTACTTC	CASSPVQGRRNIQYF
few	TRBV4-1	NA	TRBJ2-5	TGCGCCAGCAGCTCTTTGGCAGGGGAGACCCAGTACTTC	CASSSLAGETQYF
few	TRBV6-1	NA	TRBJ1-6	TGTGCCAGCAGTCCGGACCCGCAGGTGCCTAATTCACCCCTCCACTTT	CASSPDPQVPNSPLHF
few	TRBV6-6	NA	TRBJ2-2	TGTGCCACCCTCCGGGGGGCCGCGAACACCGGGGAGCTGTTTTTT	CATLRGAANTGELFF
NA	TRBV7-6	TRBD2	TRBJ2-1	TGTGCCAGCAGCTACATAGCGGGAGGGGTCAATGAGCAGTTCTTC	CASSYIAGGVNEQFF
few	TRBV6-1	NA	TRBJ1-1	TGTGCCAGCCGTGACCCCCGGGGCCACCAGGACTACACTGAAGCTTTCTTT	CASRDPRGHQDYTEAFF
NA	TRBV29-1	TRBD2	TRBJ2-1	TGCAGCGCCCGTATGCCGGGACTAGAGCAGTTCTTC	CSARMPGLEQFF
NA	TRBV3-1	TRBD1	TRBJ2-7	TGTGCCAGCAGCCAAGATAGAAAGGATTGGAGGACAGGGGGATCCTACGAGCAGTACTTC	CASSQDRKDWRTGGSYEQYF
NA	TRBV6-5	TRBD2	TRBJ2-3	TGTGCCAGCACCCAGACTAGCGGGAGTTTCCCAGATACGCAGTATTTT	CASTQTSGSFPDTQYF
NA	TRBV7-9	NA	TRBJ2-7	TGTGCCAGCAGCATCACCGGGTTTCAAAACTCCTACGAGCAGTACTTC	CASSITGFQNSYEQYF
NA	TRBV7-2	NA	TRBJ2-1	TGTGCCAGCAGCTTAGCCCACGGGTCCCTTGAGCAGTTCTTC	CASSLAHGSLEQFF
few	TRBV6-1	NA	TRBJ2-3	TGTGCCAGCAGCTCCGCGCGCCTTGACACAGATACGCAGTATTTT	CASSSARLDTDTQYF
NA	TRBV12-3/TRBV12-4	NA	TRBJ2-7	TGTGCCAGCAGCTCCGGGGGCACCGAGCAGTACTTC	CASSSGGTEQYF
NA	TRBV6-5	TRBD2	TRBJ2-1	TGTGCCAGCGGTCTGGCGGGAGCATCCTACAATGAGCAGTTCTTC	CASGLAGASYNEQFF
NA	TRBV15	NA	TRBJ2-7	TGTGCCACCAGCAGAGAGGGGGGAACGGTTACCTACGAGCAGTACTTC	CATSREGGTVTYEQYF
NA	TRBV12-3/TRBV12-4	NA	TRBJ2-1	TGTGCCAGCAGTTTAATAGGGGCCTACAATGAGCAGTTCTTC	CASSLIGAYNEQFF
few	TRBV20-1	NA	TRBJ2-7	TGCAGTGCTAGAGGGGAGCGGAAAGGATACGAGCAGTACTTC	CSARGERKGYEQYF
few	TRBV20-1	NA	TRBJ1-2	TGCAGTGCTAGAGACCCCTCCCACCAATCTAACTATGGCTACACCTTC	CSARDPSHQSNYGYTF
NA	TRBV9	NA	TRBJ2-7	TGTGCCAGCAGCCCCAGGGGACTTTCCTACGAGCAGTACTTC	CASSPRGLSYEQYF
NA	TRBV20-1	TRBD1	TRBJ1-2	TGCAGTGCACACAGGGGACTTAACTATGGCTACACCTTC	CSAHRGLNYGYTF
NA	TRBV5-1	NA	TRBJ2-5	TGCGCCAGCAGCTTGGAAGGGGCTAGCTACCAAGAGACCCAGTACTTC	CASSLEGASYQETQYF
NA	TRBV3-1	NA	TRBJ1-1	TGTGCCAGCAGCCAAGGGGTCACCTTGAACACTGAAGCTTTCTTT	CASSQGVTLNTEAFF
few	TRBV6-2/TRBV6-3	NA	TRBJ2-7	TGTGCCAGCAGTGACTACCACGAGCAGTACTTC	CASSDYHEQYF
NA	TRBV6-2/TRBV6-3	TRBD1	TRBJ2-3	TGTGCCAGCAGTCCCACAGGGGCGCGCCACAGATACGCGTATTTT	CASSPTGARHRYAYF
NA	TRBV11-3	NA	TRBJ2-1	TGTGCCAGCAGCTTAAAAGGGTACAATGAGCAGTTCTTC	CASSLKGYNEQFF
once	TRBV7-9	NA	TRBJ1-4	TGTGCCAGCAGTCAAAGACAGACTCTTCCGAATGAAAAACTGTTTTTT	CASSQRQTLPNEKLFF
few	TRBV27	NA	TRBJ2-4	TGTGCCAGCAGTCCAGATCAAGCTCTAGCCAAAAACATTCAGTACTTC	CASSPDQALAKNIQYF
NA	TRBV24-1	NA	TRBJ2-7	TGTGCCACCAGTGACCCGGGGAACTACGAGCAGTACTTC	CATSDPGNYEQYF
once	TRBV18	NA	TRBJ2-5	TGTGCCAGCTCACCATTTTATGGCAGGGGACCCTACCAAGAGACCCAGTACTTC	CASSPFYGRGPYQETQYF
NA	TRBV7-2	TRBD2	TRBJ2-1	TGTGCCGTACTCCAGGCTAGCGGGAGATGGAATGAGCAGTTCTTC	CAVLQASGRWNEQFF
few	TRBV12-3/TRBV12-4	NA	TRBJ2-1	TGTGCCAGCAGACCCTCGTTGGGTGAGCAGTTCTTC	CASRPSLGEQFF
NA	TRBV20-1	TRBD2	TRBJ2-7	TGCAGTGCTAGCCCCCTAGCGGGAGTACCCGAGCAGTACTTC	CSASPLAGVPEQYF
NA	TRBV27	NA	TRBJ1-4	TGTGCCAGCAGCTCCCCCGGGGCGACTAATGAAAAACTGTTTTTT	CASSSPGATNEKLFF
NA	TRBV28	NA	TRBJ1-1	TGTGCCAGCAGTACCTATGGGGGAGCTTTCTTT	CASSTYGGAFF
NA	TRBV28	NA	TRBJ2-3	TGTGCCAGCAGTGTACGGAGGGGTTCCGATACGCAGTATTTT	CASSVRRGSDTQYF
few	TRBV12-3/TRBV12-4	TRBD1	TRBJ2-4	TGTGCCAGCAGTCCAAACAGGGGGCTAGGAAACATTCAGTACTTC	CASSPNRGLGNIQYF
few	TRBV20-1	NA	TRBJ2-1	TGCAGTGCTAGAGGGCACGGGGGCAATGAGCAGTTCTTC	CSARGHGGNEQFF
NA	TRBV5-1	TRBD1	TRBJ1-6	TGCGCCAGCAGCCAAGGGACAGGGGATAATTCACCCCTCCACTTT	CASSQGTGDNSPLHF
NA	TRBV6-6	NA	TRBJ1-1	TGTGCCAGCAAATCGAGTTCCCTTAGTAAAGATGAAGCTTTCTTT	CASKSSSLSKDEAFF
NA	TRBV9	NA	TRBJ2-7	TGTGCCAGCAGCGTAGCTGTCGGGGCCTTCTACGAGCAGTACTTC	CASSVAVGAFYEQYF
NA	TRBV7-2	NA	TRBJ2-7	TGTGCCAGCAGCTCACCGACAGGCTTGGACGAGCAGTACTTC	CASSSPTGLDEQYF
NA	TRBV3-1	TRBD1	TRBJ1-2	TGTGCCAGCAGCCATTTAACAGGGGCCCATGGCTACACCTTC	CASSHLTGAHGYTF
NA	TRBV6-1	NA	TRBJ2-7	TGTGCCAGCAGTGAAGGGTGGTCTGGAACCTACGAGCAGTACTTC	CASSEGWSGTYEQYF
once	TRBV7-9	NA	TRBJ2-7	TGTGCCAGCAGCTTTGTCGACAGCCCCCACAACGAGCAGTACTTC	CASSFVDSPHNEQYF
many	TRBV20-1	NA	TRBJ2-3	TGCAGTGCACAGGACGGGGATACGCAGTATTTT	CSAQDGDTQYF
NA	TRBV5-1	TRBD2	TRBJ2-1	TGCGCCAGCAGCTTCGGACTAGCCGGAGAATGGAATGAGCAGTTCTTC	CASSFGLAGEWNEQFF
NA	TRBV27	TRBD1	TRBJ2-7	TGTGCCAGCAGTTCGGGACAGGGGTTTTACGAGCAGTACTTC	CASSSGQGFYEQYF
NA	TRBV11-3	NA	TRBJ2-3	TGTGCCAGCAGCTTAGAGACAGGGACTCCAGATACGCAGTATTTT	CASSLETGTPDTQYF
few	TRBV20-1	TRBD2	TRBJ2-3	TGCAGTGCTGGATTGAGCGGGAGAACCCCAGATACGCAGTATTTT	CSAGLSGRTPDTQYF